The clone carrying this T cell receptor beta chain was counted once. Participant ages covered roughly 18 to 89 years across 25 or so US areas. Which cohort a participant joined came from the clinical history participants gave. This entry comes from a study of blood T cell repertoires in COVID-19. The table came from immunoSEQ multiplex PCR; TCRdb's copy has only in-frame clones and leaves some out. Of around 280,000 clones listed, 90% are singletons. The length of the CDR3 is 16 residues. The V and J ends lost 5 bases and 4 bases, in that order; junction bases with no gene match: 13. The germline V gene has CDR1 SGHAT and CDR2 FQNNGV.

The V call is TRBV11-2, the J call TRBJ2-7; TRBD2 matches at 8 bases. The TCR sequence derives from a woman between 18 and 29 years old with acute COVID-19. Sequenced: PBMCs or T cells enriched from blood (not recorded which). CDR3 sequence reads: CASSTSRGEGEYEQYF. CDR3 DNA sequence: TGTGCCAGCAGCACCTCGCGGGGGGAGGGTGAATACGAGCAGTACTTC.